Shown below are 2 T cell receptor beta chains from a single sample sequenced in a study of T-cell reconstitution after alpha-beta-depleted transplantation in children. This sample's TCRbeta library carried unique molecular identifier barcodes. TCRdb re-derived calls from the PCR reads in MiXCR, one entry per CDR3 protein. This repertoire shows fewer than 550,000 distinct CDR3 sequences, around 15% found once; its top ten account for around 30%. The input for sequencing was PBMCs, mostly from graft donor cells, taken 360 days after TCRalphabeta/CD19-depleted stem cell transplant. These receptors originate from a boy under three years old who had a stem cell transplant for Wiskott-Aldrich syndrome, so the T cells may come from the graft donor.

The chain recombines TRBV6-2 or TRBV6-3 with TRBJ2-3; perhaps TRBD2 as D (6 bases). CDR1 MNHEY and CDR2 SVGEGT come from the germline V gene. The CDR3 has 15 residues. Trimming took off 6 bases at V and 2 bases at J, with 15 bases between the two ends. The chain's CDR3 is CASRPTSPLTDTQYF. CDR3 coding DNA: TGTGCCAGCAGACCGACTAGTCCCCTCACAGATACGCAGTATTTT.

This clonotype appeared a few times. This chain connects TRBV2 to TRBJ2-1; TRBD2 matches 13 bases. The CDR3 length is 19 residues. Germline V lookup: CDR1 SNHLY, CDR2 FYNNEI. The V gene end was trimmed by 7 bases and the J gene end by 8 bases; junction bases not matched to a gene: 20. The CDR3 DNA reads TGTGCCAGCACTACGAAGAGGGGTCCGGGACTAGCGGGGCTAGATGAGCAGTTCTTC. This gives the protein CASTTKRGPGLAGLDEQFF.